Shown below are 16 T cell receptor beta chains from a single sample sequenced in a study of early stage breast cancer tumors (dated by TCRdb to about 2017). The protocol used for the library was the immunoSEQ multiplex PCR assay. TCRdb retrieved this table from immuneACCESS and kept in-frame rearrangements only. Not all clones are present; in checked studies, unresolved V genes account for under half, and no reason is known for the remainder. Present in this sample are around 41,000 clones, 55% to 75% of which were seen just once. The top ten clones comprise 5.5% to 8% of the sample. Sequencing was carried out using blood. The receptors shown here come from a person aged 45 to 59 with breast cancer.

This chain links TRBV6-1 with TRBJ2-7, with TRBD2 matching 8 bases. This CDR3 region has 14 residues. Germline V lookup: CDR1 MNHNS, CDR2 SASEGT. Unmatched junction bases numbered 8, after V lost 7 bases and J lost 3 bases. The CDR3 DNA reads as TGTGCCAGCAACCTTGGACTAGCAGACTACGAGCAGTACTTC. As protein: CASNLGLADYEQYF.

The chain uses TRBV7-6 and TRBJ2-7; weak D call: TRBD1 (6 bases). The V gene lost 5 bases and the J gene lost 3 bases, with 11 bases spanning the gap. The CDR3 loop spans 13 amino acids. CDR1 and CDR2 (germline): SGHVS, FNYEAQ. The CDR3 protein is CASSVGHGYEQYF. As DNA, the CDR3 is TGTGCCAGCAGCGTGGGACACGGCTACGAGCAGTACTTC.

The CDR3 DNA is TGTGCCAGCAGCTTATTCTTGGAGGGAATCAATGGCTACACCTTC. Protein: CASSLFLEGINGYTF. J is TRBJ1-2 and V is TRBV11-2, with unresolved D. Trimming stripped 2 bases from V and 6 bases from J, with 16 bases between. The CDR3 consists of 15 residues. Germline V lookup: CDR1 SGHAT, CDR2 FQNNGV.

The genes are TRBV27 and TRBJ2-7; TRBD1 agrees at 8 bases. V shed 6 bases and J 3 bases; nucleotides not matched to a gene: 10. Germline V CDR1 and CDR2: MNHEY, SMNVEV (reference sequence). The CDR3 consists of 15 residues. The CDR3 DNA reads as TGTGCCAGCAGCCTAGAGCCTGGACAGGGCTACGAGCAGTACTTC. Protein: CASSLEPGQGYEQYF.

This clone has a handful of counts. The chain has TRBV19 and TRBJ2-2; the D gene is possibly TRBD1 (6 bases). The V end lost 10 bases, the J end lost 0 bases, and 15 bases lay between the germline ends. The germline CDR1 and CDR2 sequences are LNHDA and SQIVND (reference sequence). There are 15 residues in the CDR3. This CDR3 is CATRDTPANTGELFF. The CDR3 bases are TGTGCCACGAGGGACACACCAGCGAACACCGGGGAGCTGTTTTTT.

The chain carries TRBV2 and TRBJ1-2, with D possibly matching TRBD1 (6 bases). Trimming left V 2 bases short and J 4 bases short, with 11 bases between. There are 14 residues in the CDR3. Per the germline V gene, CDR1 is SNHLY and CDR2 is FYNNEI. CDR3 amino acids: CASSEYGGGYGYTF. The CDR3, as DNA: TGTGCCAGCAGTGAATATGGGGGCGGCTATGGCTACACCTTC.

V gene TRBV5-6 combines with J gene TRBJ2-7; a possible D gene is TRBD2 (5 bases). From germline, CDR1 is SGHDT and CDR2 YYEEEE. This CDR3 has 13 residues. Trimming removed 5 bases at V and 5 bases at J, with 14 bases between. The CDR3 bases are TGTGCCAGCAGGCCCTTGGGAGTCGACGAGCAGTACTTC. The encoded protein is CASRPLGVDEQYF.

This rearrangement joins TRBV6-1 to TRBJ1-1, with 7 nucleotides matching TRBD1. V trimming: 8 bases; J trimming: 1 base; junction bases outside the gene matches: 7. Germline loops: CDR1 MNHNS, CDR2 SASEGT. The CDR3 loop spans 14 amino acids. Here the CDR3 DNA reads TGTGCCAGCCAGACAGGGAGTACGAACACTGAAGCTTTCTTT. Translation gives CASQTGSTNTEAFF.

This sequence joins TRBV5-4 and TRBJ1-1; D remains unclear. V was clipped by 4 bases and J by 1 base, with 8 bases between them. The CDR3 contains 13 residues. Germline loops: CDR1 SGHNT, CDR2 YYREEE (reference sequence). For the CDR3, the DNA is TGTGCCAGCAGCCACGACACGAACACTGAAGCTTTCTTT. This sequence encodes CASSHDTNTEAFF. The full variable domain, rest sourced from reference TRBV5-4 and TRBJ1-1, is ETGVTQSPTHLIKTRGQQVTLRCSSQSGHNTVSWYQQALGQGPQFIFQYYREEENGRGNFPPRFSGLQFPNYSSELNVNALELDDSALYLCASSHDTNTEAFFGQGTRLTVV.

V is TRBV7-2 and J is TRBJ2-5, with 9 bases fitting TRBD1. Per germline, CDR1 SGHTA and CDR2 FQGNSA. This CDR3 spans 13 amino acids. V shed 5 bases and J 5 bases; nucleotides not matched to a gene: 3. CDR3 DNA: TGTGCCAGCAGCCGGACAGGGGATGAGACCCAGTACTTC. The encoded protein is CASSRTGDETQYF.

The chain has TRBV6-7 and TRBJ2-2; 9 bases match TRBD1. TRBV6-7 qualifies as an ORF whose function is uncertain. Trimming cost V 2 bases and J 6 bases; bases outside gene matches: 4. This CDR3 is built from 15 residues. Here the CDR3 reads CASSYHRGHAGELFF. The CDR3 DNA reads as TGTGCCAGCAGTTACCACAGGGGGCATGCCGGGGAGCTGTTTTTT.

The chain combines TRBV15 with TRBJ2-6; 8 nucleotides align to TRBD2. Germline trimming cut 5 bases from V and 3 bases from J; bases unmatched to any gene: 3. Germline CDR1 LNHNV, CDR2 YYDKDF (reference sequence). CDR3 length equals 15 residues. DNA for the CDR3: TGTGCCACCAGCTTTCGGGGGGGTGGGGCCAACGTCCTGACTTTC. Protein product: CATSFRGGGANVLTF.

This clone appeared a few times. The chain has TRBV28 and TRBJ1-6, with D maybe TRBD1 (5 bases). This CDR3 is built from 13 residues. From germline, CDR1 is MDHEN and CDR2 SYDVKM. V gave up 8 bases and J gave up 9 bases, with 14 bases separating them. CDR3 region: CASGSGDGSPLHF. For the CDR3, the DNA is TGTGCCAGCGGCTCGGGGGACGGTTCACCCCTCCACTTT.

This clone was counted a single time. The V and J genes are TRBV19 and TRBJ2-1; 9 bases align to TRBD1. The CDR3 totals 15 residues. Unmatched junction bases numbered 10, after V lost 5 bases and J lost 8 bases. From germline, CDR1 is LNHDA and CDR2 SQIVND (reference sequence). CDR3 bases: TGTGCCAGTAGTTGGGGACAGGGCACGTTCTATGAGCAGTTCTTC. Translation: CASSWGQGTFYEQFF. Drawing the rest from reference TRBV19 and TRBJ2-1, the complete variable domain is DGGITQSPKYLFRKEGQNVTLSCEQNLNHDAMYWYRQDPGQGLRLIYYSQIVNDFQKGDIAEGYSVSREKKESFPLTVTSAQKNPTAFYLCASSWGQGTFYEQFFGPGTRLTVL.

V is TRBV11-2 and J is TRBJ2-7; 7 positions match TRBD2. This CDR3 spans 14 amino acids. V trimming: 3 bases; J trimming: 2 bases; junction bases outside the gene matches: 4. CDR1 and CDR2 (germline): SGHAT, FQNNGV. The CDR3 sequence is CASSLRAGTYEQYF. DNA for the CDR3: TGTGCCAGCAGCTTGCGAGCGGGAACCTACGAGCAGTACTTC.

CDR3 DNA: TGTGCCAGCAGCTTAGATCCAAACCTAAACACTGAAGCTTTCTTT. Protein: CASSLDPNLNTEAFF. The chain combines TRBV11-2 with TRBJ1-1; D gene unclear. CDR1 SGHAT and CDR2 FQNNGV come from the germline V gene. This CDR3 contains 15 residues. V lost 0 bases and J lost 2, with 10 bases in between.